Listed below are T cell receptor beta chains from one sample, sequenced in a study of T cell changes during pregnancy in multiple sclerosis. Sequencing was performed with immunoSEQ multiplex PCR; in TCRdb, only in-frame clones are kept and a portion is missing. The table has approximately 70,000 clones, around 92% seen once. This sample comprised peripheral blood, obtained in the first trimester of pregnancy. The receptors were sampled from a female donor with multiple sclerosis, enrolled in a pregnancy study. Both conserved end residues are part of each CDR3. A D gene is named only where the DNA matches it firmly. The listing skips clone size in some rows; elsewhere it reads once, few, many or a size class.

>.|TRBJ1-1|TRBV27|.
CASSFQGGNTEAFF
TGTGCCAGCAGTTTCCAGGGTGGGAACACTGAAGCTTTCTTT
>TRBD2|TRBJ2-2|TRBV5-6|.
CASSLGGSFTGELFF
TGTGCCAGCAGCTTGGGCGGGAGTTTCACCGGGGAGCTGTTTTTT
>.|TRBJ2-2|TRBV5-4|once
CASSLGYRDKTGELFF
TGTGCCAGCAGCTTGGGGTACAGGGATAAGACCGGGGAGCTGTTTTTT
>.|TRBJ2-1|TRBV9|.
CASSVLWGPRNEQFF
TGTGCCAGCAGCGTTTTGTGGGGGCCTAGGAATGAGCAGTTCTTC
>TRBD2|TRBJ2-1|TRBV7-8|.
CASSLRLADEQFF
TGTGCCAGCAGCTTAAGACTAGCGGACGAGCAGTTCTTC
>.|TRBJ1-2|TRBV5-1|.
CASSSLTGTNYGYTF
TGCGCCAGCAGCTCGCTGACAGGAACTAACTATGGCTACACCTTC
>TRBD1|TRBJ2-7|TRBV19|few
CASSIIQGAYEQYF
TGTGCCAGTAGTATCATCCAGGGGGCCTACGAGCAGTACTTC
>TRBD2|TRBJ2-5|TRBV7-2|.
CASNLGGAQETQYF
TGTGCCAGCAACCTCGGGGGGGCCCAAGAGACCCAGTACTTC
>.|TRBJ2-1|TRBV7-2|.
CASRPTGWGNEQFF
TGTGCCAGCAGGCCTACAGGGTGGGGGAATGAGCAGTTCTTC
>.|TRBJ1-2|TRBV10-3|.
CAISESSGTTYGYTF
TGTGCCATCAGTGAGTCCTCCGGGACTACCTATGGCTACACCTTC
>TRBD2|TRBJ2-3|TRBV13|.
CASSLRLAPGSDTQYF
TGTGCCAGCAGCCTCCGACTAGCCCCAGGATCGGATACGCAGTATTTT
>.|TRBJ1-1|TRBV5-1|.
CASSQLQGMNTEAFF
TGCGCCAGCAGCCAACTACAGGGTATGAACACTGAAGCTTTCTTT
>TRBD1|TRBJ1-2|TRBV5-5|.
CASTRGDSNYGYTF
TGTGCCAGCACGAGGGGGGACAGTAACTATGGCTACACCTTC
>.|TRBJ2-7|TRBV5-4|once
CASKGGSYEQYF
TGTGCCAGCAAAGGAGGTTCCTACGAGCAGTACTTC
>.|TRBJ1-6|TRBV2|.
CASSESRANSPLHF
TGTGCCAGCAGTGAGTCCAGGGCCAATTCACCCCTCCACTTT
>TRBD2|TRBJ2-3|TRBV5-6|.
CASSLGRGARTDTQYF
TGTGCCAGCAGCTTGGGGCGGGGGGCCCGTACAGATACGCAGTATTTT
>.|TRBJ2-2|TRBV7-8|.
CASSLVGVAGELFF
TGTGCCAGCAGCTTAGTAGGGGTTGCCGGGGAGCTGTTTTTT
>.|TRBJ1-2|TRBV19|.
CASIGSYYGHYGYTF
TGTGCCAGTATCGGGAGCTACTACGGTCACTATGGCTACACCTTC
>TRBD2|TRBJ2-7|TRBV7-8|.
CASSLGSGSVYEQYF
TGTGCCAGCAGCTTAGGGAGCGGGAGTGTCTACGAGCAGTACTTC
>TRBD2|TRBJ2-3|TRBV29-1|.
CSSGGGTSGGEDTQYF
TGCAGCTCTGGGGGAGGGACTAGCGGGGGGGAGGATACGCAGTATTTT
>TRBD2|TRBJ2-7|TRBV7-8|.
CASSIRTSGTSYEQYF
TGTGCCAGCAGCATACGGACTAGCGGGACGTCCTACGAGCAGTACTTC
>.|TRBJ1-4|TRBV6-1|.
CASTGHLNEKLFF
TGTGCCAGCACGGGACACCTTAATGAAAAACTGTTTTTT
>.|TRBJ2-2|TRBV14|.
CASSQDLLAGELFF
TGTGCCAGCAGCCAAGACCTACTAGCCGGGGAGCTGTTTTTT
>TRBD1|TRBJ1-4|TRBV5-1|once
CASSLGQGSPGDNEKLFF
TGCGCCAGCAGCTTGGGACAGGGGTCGCCCGGTGATAATGAAAAACTGTTTTTT
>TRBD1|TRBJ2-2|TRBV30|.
CAWSRPGQGRRELFF
TGTGCCTGGAGTCGGCCGGGACAGGGTCGCCGGGAGCTGTTTTTT
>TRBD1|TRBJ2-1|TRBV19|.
CASTMDRDSYNEQFF
TGTGCCAGTACTATGGACAGGGATTCCTACAATGAGCAGTTCTTC
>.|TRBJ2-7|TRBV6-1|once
CATSGQRSSYEQYF
TGTGCCACTTCAGGACAGCGTAGCTCCTACGAGCAGTACTTC
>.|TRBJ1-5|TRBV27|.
CASSLSSNSNQPQHF
TGTGCCAGCAGTTTATCCAGTAATAGCAATCAGCCCCAGCATTTT
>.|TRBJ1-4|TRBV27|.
CASSPTGTTNEKLFF
TGTGCCAGCAGTCCCACCGGTACAACTAATGAAAAACTGTTTTTT
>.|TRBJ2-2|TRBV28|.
CASGVRRGGNTGELFF
TGTGCCAGCGGGGTTAGGAGGGGCGGGAACACCGGGGAGCTGTTTTTT
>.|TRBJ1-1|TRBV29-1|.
CSVEGGRLTEAFF
TGCAGCGTTGAAGGGGGGCGATTAACTGAAGCTTTCTTT
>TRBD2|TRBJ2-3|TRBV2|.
CASSVGTSGTDTQYF
TGTGCCAGCAGTGTGGGGACTAGCGGCACAGATACGCAGTATTTT
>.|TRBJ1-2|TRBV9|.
CASSVVPTSPNYGYTF
TGTGCCAGCAGCGTAGTTCCGACTTCCCCTAACTATGGCTACACCTTC
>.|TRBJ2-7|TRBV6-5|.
CASRRQSSYEQYF
TGTGCCAGCAGGAGACAGAGCTCCTACGAGCAGTACTTC
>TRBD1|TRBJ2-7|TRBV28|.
CASRRTGVYEQYF
TGTGCCAGCAGGCGGACAGGGGTCTACGAGCAGTACTTC
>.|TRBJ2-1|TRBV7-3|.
CASSSGVEQFF
TGTGCCAGCAGCTCCGGAGTTGAGCAGTTCTTC
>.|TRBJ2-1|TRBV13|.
CASSFLATNEQFF
TGTGCCAGCAGCTTTCTAGCCACCAATGAGCAGTTCTTC
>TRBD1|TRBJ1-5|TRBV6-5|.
CASSWDSSNQPQHF
TGTGCCAGCAGTTGGGACAGCTCCAATCAGCCCCAGCATTTT
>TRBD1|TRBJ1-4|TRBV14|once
CASSQGDRGPRNNEKLFF
TGTGCCAGCAGCCAAGGGGACAGGGGGCCCCGGAACAATGAAAAACTGTTTTTT
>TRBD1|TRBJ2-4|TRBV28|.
CASRTGTGIQYF
TGTGCCAGCAGAACTGGGACAGGTATTCAGTACTTC
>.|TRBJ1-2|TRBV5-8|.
CASSFDGGNNNGYTF
TGTGCCAGCAGCTTTGATGGGGGGAACAACAATGGCTACACCTTC
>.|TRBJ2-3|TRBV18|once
CASSPQARRGTDTQYF
TGTGCCAGCTCACCACAGGCCAGACGGGGCACAGATACGCAGTATTTT
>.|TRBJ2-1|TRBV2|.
CARFHREKNEQFF
TGTGCCAGGTTCCACAGGGAGAAAAATGAGCAGTTCTTC